A selection of T cell receptor beta chains follows, all from one sample in a study of shared clonotypes between healthy human individuals. The method was immunoSEQ multiplex PCR; TCRdb's version includes in-frame clones alone and lacks a portion of them. This table holds under 2.5 million clones, 80% to 95% found once. The sequencing sample was made of naive CD4+ T cells from PBMCs. Receptors were obtained from a man aged 18 to 30 in good health. Some clones in this sample may be carry-over from other donors' samples. The CDR3 runs from the conserved cysteine through the conserved F or W. D genes are given only for firm matches. Size values are once, few and many counts, or a class for expanded clones, and some rows have none.

CDR3 DNA: TGCGCCAGCAGCCAAGGTCCTAAAGGGGCTACTAACTATGGCTACACCTTC; CDR3 protein: CASSQGPKGATNYGYTF; clone size: .; J gene: TRBJ1-2; V gene: TRBV4-1; D gene: .
CDR3 DNA: TGCGCCAGCAGAGGACTAAAAGCGGGAGGACCTTCGAACACCGGGGAGCTGTTTTTT; CDR3 protein: CASRGLKAGGPSNTGELFF; clone size: .; J gene: TRBJ2-2; V gene: TRBV10-1; D gene: TRBD2
CDR3 DNA: TGTGCCAGCAGCCCGCGGAACATGGCCTATGGCTACACCTTC; CDR3 protein: CASSPRNMAYGYTF; clone size: .; J gene: TRBJ1-2; V gene: TRBV11-2; D gene: .
CDR3 DNA: TGTGCCAGCGAAGAGGGGACAGGGCGGGACGAGCAGTACTTC; CDR3 protein: CASEEGTGRDEQYF; clone size: .; J gene: TRBJ2-7; V gene: TRBV28; D gene: TRBD1
CDR3 DNA: TGTGCCATCAGTGTCGGTTACCCCTCTGGAAACACCATATATTTT; CDR3 protein: CAISVGYPSGNTIYF; clone size: .; J gene: TRBJ1-3; V gene: TRBV10-3; D gene: .
CDR3 DNA: TGTGCCAGCAGTGAATGGACCGGGTGGGGTGAAAAACTGTTTTTT; CDR3 protein: CASSEWTGWGEKLFF; clone size: .; J gene: TRBJ1-4; V gene: TRBV6-1; D gene: .
CDR3 DNA: TGCAGCGTCTTAACGGGGCCGGGCACTGAAGCTTTCTTT; CDR3 protein: CSVLTGPGTEAFF; clone size: .; J gene: TRBJ1-1; V gene: TRBV29-1; D gene: .
CDR3 DNA: TGCGCCAGCAGCTTGGACAGGGGGCTGGGTCAGCCCCAGCATTTT; CDR3 protein: CASSLDRGLGQPQHF; clone size: .; J gene: TRBJ1-5; V gene: TRBV5-1; D gene: TRBD1
CDR3 DNA: TGTGCCAGCAGCTTTCAGGGAGGGAGCGCTGAAGCTTTCTTT; CDR3 protein: CASSFQGGSAEAFF; clone size: .; J gene: TRBJ1-1; V gene: TRBV11-1; D gene: .
CDR3 DNA: TGTGCCAGCAAGGAGGGGGGGATGGTTGAAGCTTTCTTT; CDR3 protein: CASKEGGMVEAFF; clone size: .; J gene: TRBJ1-1; V gene: TRBV6-5; D gene: .
CDR3 DNA: TGCGCCAGCAGCTCGGGACTAGCGGGAGTTGAGACCCAGTACTTC; CDR3 protein: CASSSGLAGVETQYF; clone size: .; J gene: TRBJ2-5; V gene: TRBV5-1; D gene: TRBD2
CDR3 DNA: TGCGCCAGCAGCTCCTCGTGGTTAGATACGCAGTATTTT; CDR3 protein: CASSSSWLDTQYF; clone size: .; J gene: TRBJ2-3; V gene: TRBV5-1; D gene: .
CDR3 DNA: TGTGCCAGCAGTGAAAAGACTAGCGGGACCTACAATGAGCAGTTCTTC; CDR3 protein: CASSEKTSGTYNEQFF; clone size: .; J gene: TRBJ2-1; V gene: TRBV6-1; D gene: TRBD2
CDR3 DNA: TGTGCCAGCAGCTTTACAGGGGGAGGGTGGTCTGGGGCCAACGTCCTGACTTTC; CDR3 protein: CASSFTGGGWSGANVLTF; clone size: once; J gene: TRBJ2-6; V gene: TRBV7-3; D gene: .
CDR3 DNA: TGTGCCAGCAGCTTAGAGCGTTGGGGCTCGCCGGGACCACTAGCCAAAAACATTCAGTACTTC; CDR3 protein: CASSLERWGSPGPLAKNIQYF; clone size: .; J gene: TRBJ2-4; V gene: TRBV13; D gene: .
CDR3 DNA: TGTGCCAGCAGCCGGAGACCCGACGAGCAGTACTTC; CDR3 protein: CASSRRPDEQYF; clone size: .; J gene: TRBJ2-7; V gene: TRBV5-6; D gene: .
CDR3 DNA: TGTGCCAGCAACCGACAGGGGGGCAGCAATCAGCCCCAGCATTTT; CDR3 protein: CASNRQGGSNQPQHF; clone size: .; J gene: TRBJ1-5; V gene: TRBV6-5; D gene: TRBD1
CDR3 DNA: TGTGCCAGCAGTGAGATCCGTTCCGAGTTCTTC; CDR3 protein: CASSEIRSEFF; clone size: .; J gene: TRBJ2-1; V gene: TRBV2; D gene: .
CDR3 DNA: TGCGCCAGCAGCCAAGACCCCCGGGGGAGGGCATACGAGCAGTACTTC; CDR3 protein: CASSQDPRGRAYEQYF; clone size: once; J gene: TRBJ2-7; V gene: TRBV4-1; D gene: TRBD2
CDR3 DNA: TGTGCCAGCAGCCCGCCCTGGTTCAGGGGGAAACTCGAGCAGTACTTC; CDR3 protein: CASSPPWFRGKLEQYF; clone size: .; J gene: TRBJ2-7; V gene: TRBV7-9; D gene: TRBD1
CDR3 DNA: TGTGCCATCAGTGGGGGACAGAGCTCCTACGAGCAGTACTTC; CDR3 protein: CAISGGQSSYEQYF; clone size: .; J gene: TRBJ2-7; V gene: TRBV10-3; D gene: TRBD1
CDR3 DNA: TGTGCCAGCAGTTTGCTTCTGACAGGGGGCATTGGCACCGGGGAGCTGTTTTTT; CDR3 protein: CASSLLLTGGIGTGELFF; clone size: .; J gene: TRBJ2-2; V gene: TRBV28; D gene: TRBD1
CDR3 DNA: TGTGCCAGTAATACAGGGTCGTCTGGAAACACCATATATTTT; CDR3 protein: CASNTGSSGNTIYF; clone size: .; J gene: TRBJ1-3; V gene: TRBV19; D gene: .
CDR3 DNA: TGTGCCAGCAGTTTGGTAAAGGGCGGTAACAATGAGCAGTTCTTC; CDR3 protein: CASSLVKGGNNEQFF; clone size: .; J gene: TRBJ2-1; V gene: TRBV28; D gene: .
CDR3 DNA: TGCGCCAGCAGCCCCTTAGCGGGCCCCTCAGGGGGGGAGCAGTACTTC; CDR3 protein: CASSPLAGPSGGEQYF; clone size: .; J gene: TRBJ2-7; V gene: TRBV5-1; D gene: .
CDR3 DNA: TGTGCCAGTAGTCCTTGGGACATTCTCGGGGAGCTGTTTTTT; CDR3 protein: CASSPWDILGELFF; clone size: once; J gene: TRBJ2-2; V gene: TRBV19; D gene: .
CDR3 DNA: TGTGCCAGCAGCTTTTCGACAGGGTACACCGGGGAGCTGTTTTTT; CDR3 protein: CASSFSTGYTGELFF; clone size: .; J gene: TRBJ2-2; V gene: TRBV11-2; D gene: TRBD1
CDR3 DNA: TGCGCCAGCAGCTCGACTAGCGGGATGAGGAATGAGCAGTTCTTC; CDR3 protein: CASSSTSGMRNEQFF; clone size: .; J gene: TRBJ2-1; V gene: TRBV5-1; D gene: TRBD2
CDR3 DNA: TGTGCCAGCAGTAACCAGGGGACCACCATATATTTT; CDR3 protein: CASSNQGTTIYF; clone size: .; J gene: TRBJ1-3; V gene: TRBV6-6; D gene: .
CDR3 DNA: TGTGCCAGCAGTGATACCAGAAGAGAGACCCAGTACTTC; CDR3 protein: CASSDTRRETQYF; clone size: .; J gene: TRBJ2-5; V gene: TRBV25-1; D gene: .
CDR3 DNA: TGCAGTGCCCCCGGCTACGAGCAGTACTTC; CDR3 protein: CSAPGYEQYF; clone size: once; J gene: TRBJ2-7; V gene: TRBV20-1; D gene: .
CDR3 DNA: TGTGCCAGCAGTTACTCGTACAGGGAAGCGTCCGGGGAGCTGTTTTTT; CDR3 protein: CASSYSYREASGELFF; clone size: .; J gene: TRBJ2-2; V gene: TRBV6-6; D gene: .
CDR3 DNA: TGCGCCAGCAGCCCGGGGCAGGGTGTCAACAATGAGCAGTTCTTC; CDR3 protein: CASSPGQGVNNEQFF; clone size: .; J gene: TRBJ2-1; V gene: TRBV5-1; D gene: .
CDR3 DNA: TGTGCCAGCAGCGAAATGGGGACAGGAGTCTACAATGAGCAGTTCTTC; CDR3 protein: CASSEMGTGVYNEQFF; clone size: .; J gene: TRBJ2-1; V gene: TRBV6-1; D gene: TRBD1
CDR3 DNA: TGTGCCAGCAGCTTAGGGGGACAGGGTAATCAGCCCCAGCATTTT; CDR3 protein: CASSLGGQGNQPQHF; clone size: once; J gene: TRBJ1-5; V gene: TRBV7-2; D gene: TRBD1
CDR3 DNA: TGCGCCAGTTCCCGGCTAGCGAGCACCGGGGAGCTGTTTTTT; CDR3 protein: CASSRLASTGELFF; clone size: few; J gene: TRBJ2-2; V gene: TRBV5-1; D gene: .
CDR3 DNA: TGTGCCAGCAGCGGGGGGTCGACAGGGCTTACCTACGAGCAGTACTTC; CDR3 protein: CASSGGSTGLTYEQYF; clone size: .; J gene: TRBJ2-7; V gene: TRBV5-6; D gene: .
CDR3 DNA: TGTGCCATCAGTGAGTTTGTCGGGTACTACGAGCAGTACTTC; CDR3 protein: CAISEFVGYYEQYF; clone size: .; J gene: TRBJ2-7; V gene: TRBV10-3; D gene: .
CDR3 DNA: TGTGCCAGAACCACATTGGGGAATTCAAGCTCTGGGGCCAACGTCCTGACTTTC; CDR3 protein: CARTTLGNSSSGANVLTF; clone size: .; J gene: TRBJ2-6; V gene: TRBV5-3; D gene: .
CDR3 DNA: TGTGCCAGCGTGCGGAGAGGGGGACAGGGAAGAACTGAAGCTTTCTTT; CDR3 protein: CASVRRGGQGRTEAFF; clone size: few; J gene: TRBJ1-1; V gene: TRBV28; D gene: TRBD1
CDR3 DNA: TGTGCCAGCAGCTTGGAGCGGGGGGGCTATGGCTACACCTTC; CDR3 protein: CASSLERGGYGYTF; clone size: .; J gene: TRBJ1-2; V gene: TRBV5-6; D gene: .
CDR3 DNA: TGTGCCAGCGGAACGTCTCGGGGCAGGGGGTACGAGCAGTACTTC; CDR3 protein: CASGTSRGRGYEQYF; clone size: once; J gene: TRBJ2-7; V gene: TRBV28; D gene: TRBD1
CDR3 DNA: TGTGCCAGCACCCCCACACTGCGAGGGACTGGGGCCAACGTCCTGACTTTC; CDR3 protein: CASTPTLRGTGANVLTF; clone size: .; J gene: TRBJ2-6; V gene: TRBV5-6; D gene: .
CDR3 DNA: TGTGCCAGTAGTATTGGACGGTTGGGAGAGACCCAGTACTTC; CDR3 protein: CASSIGRLGETQYF; clone size: .; J gene: TRBJ2-5; V gene: TRBV19; D gene: .
CDR3 DNA: TGTGCCAGCAGTCCCGGATTCACCGGGGAGCTGTTTTTT; CDR3 protein: CASSPGFTGELFF; clone size: few; J gene: TRBJ2-2; V gene: TRBV6-5; D gene: .
CDR3 DNA: TGCGCCAGCAGCTTGGTGGTTAGCACAGATACGCAGTATTTT; CDR3 protein: CASSLVVSTDTQYF; clone size: .; J gene: TRBJ2-3; V gene: TRBV5-1; D gene: .
CDR3 DNA: TGTGCCAGCAGCAAGAACAGGGGCGAGCAGTACTTC; CDR3 protein: CASSKNRGEQYF; clone size: .; J gene: TRBJ2-7; V gene: TRBV27; D gene: TRBD1
CDR3 DNA: TGTGCCAGCTCACCTATCCAGGGTAACACCGGGGAGCTGTTTTTT; CDR3 protein: CASSPIQGNTGELFF; clone size: .; J gene: TRBJ2-2; V gene: TRBV18; D gene: .
CDR3 DNA: TGTGCCAGCAGCACGCAGAACACTGAAGCTTTCTTT; CDR3 protein: CASSTQNTEAFF; clone size: .; J gene: TRBJ1-1; V gene: TRBV6-5; D gene: .